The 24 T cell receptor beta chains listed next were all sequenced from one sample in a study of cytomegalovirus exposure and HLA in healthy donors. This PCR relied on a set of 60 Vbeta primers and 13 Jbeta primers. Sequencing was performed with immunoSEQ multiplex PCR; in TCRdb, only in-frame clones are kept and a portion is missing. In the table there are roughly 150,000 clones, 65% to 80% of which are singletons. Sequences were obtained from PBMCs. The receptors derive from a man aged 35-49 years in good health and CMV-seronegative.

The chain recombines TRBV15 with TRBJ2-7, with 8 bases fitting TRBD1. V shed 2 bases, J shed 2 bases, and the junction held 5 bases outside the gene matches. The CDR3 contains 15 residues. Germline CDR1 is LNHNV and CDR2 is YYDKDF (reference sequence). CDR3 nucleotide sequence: TGTGCCACCAGCAGATCGACAGGGGAACCCTACGAGCAGTACTTC. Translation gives CATSRSTGEPYEQYF.

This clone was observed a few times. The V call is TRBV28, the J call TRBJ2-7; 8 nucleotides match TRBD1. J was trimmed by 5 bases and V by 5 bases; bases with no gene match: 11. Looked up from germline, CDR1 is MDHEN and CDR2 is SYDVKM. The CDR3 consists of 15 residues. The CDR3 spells CASSLPDRTGHEQYF. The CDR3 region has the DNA TGTGCCAGCAGTCTCCCCGACCGGACAGGGCACGAGCAGTACTTC.

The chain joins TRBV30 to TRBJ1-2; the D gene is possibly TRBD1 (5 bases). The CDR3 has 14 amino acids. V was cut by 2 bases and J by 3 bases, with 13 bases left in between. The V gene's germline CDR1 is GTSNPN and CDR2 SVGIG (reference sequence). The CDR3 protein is CAWSKSGAYYGYTF. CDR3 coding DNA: TGTGCCTGGAGTAAAAGCGGGGCTTACTATGGCTACACCTTC.

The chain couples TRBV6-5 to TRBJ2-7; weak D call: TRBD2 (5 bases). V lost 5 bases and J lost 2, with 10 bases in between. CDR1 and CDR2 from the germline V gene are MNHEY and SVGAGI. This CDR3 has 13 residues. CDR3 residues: CASSPSPPYEQYF. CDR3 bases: TGTGCCAGCAGTCCTAGCCCGCCCTACGAGCAGTACTTC.

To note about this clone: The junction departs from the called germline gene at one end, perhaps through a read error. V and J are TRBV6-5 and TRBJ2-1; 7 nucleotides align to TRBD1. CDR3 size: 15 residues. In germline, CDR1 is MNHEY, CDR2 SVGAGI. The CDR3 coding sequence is TGTGCCAGCAGAAACCGGGACAGTGGGGTGAGTGAGCAGCTCTTC. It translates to CASRNRDSGVSEQLF.

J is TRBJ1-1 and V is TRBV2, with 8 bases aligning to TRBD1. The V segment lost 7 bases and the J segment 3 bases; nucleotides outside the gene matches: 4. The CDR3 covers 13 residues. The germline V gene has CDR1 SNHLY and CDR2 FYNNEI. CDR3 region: CASNSDRDTEAFF. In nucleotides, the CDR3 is TGTGCCAGCAACTCGGACAGGGACACTGAAGCTTTCTTT.

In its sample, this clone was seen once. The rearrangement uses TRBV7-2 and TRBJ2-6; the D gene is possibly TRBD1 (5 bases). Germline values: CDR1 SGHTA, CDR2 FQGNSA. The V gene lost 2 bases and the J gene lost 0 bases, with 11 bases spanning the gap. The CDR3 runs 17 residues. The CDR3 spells CASSLQGRSSGANVLTF. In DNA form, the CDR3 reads TGTGCCAGCAGCTTACAGGGCCGATCCTCTGGGGCCAACGTCCTGACTTTC. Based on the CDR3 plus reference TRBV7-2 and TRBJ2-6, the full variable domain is GAGVSQSPSNKVTEKGKDVELRCDPISGHTALYWYRQSLGQGLEFLIYFQGNSAPDKSGLPSDRFSAERTGGSVSTLTIQRTQQEDSAVYLCASSLQGRSSGANVLTFGAGSRLTVL.

CDR3 DNA: TGCAGTGCTAGGGGACAGGGATTTGCTTTCTTT. It yields the protein CSARGQGFAFF. V usage is TRBV20-1 and J usage is TRBJ1-1; 9 bases agree with TRBD1. V lost 3 bases, J lost 11 bases, and 4 bases stayed unmatched. The CDR3 totals 11 residues. CDR1 DFQATT and CDR2 SNEGSKA come from the germline V gene (reference sequence).

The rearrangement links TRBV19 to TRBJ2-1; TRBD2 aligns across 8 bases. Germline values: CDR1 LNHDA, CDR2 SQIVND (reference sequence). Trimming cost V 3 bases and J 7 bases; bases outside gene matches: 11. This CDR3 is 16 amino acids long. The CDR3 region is CASSIPPGTSHNEQFF. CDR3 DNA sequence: TGTGCCAGTAGTATCCCCCCCGGGACTAGTCATAATGAGCAGTTCTTC.

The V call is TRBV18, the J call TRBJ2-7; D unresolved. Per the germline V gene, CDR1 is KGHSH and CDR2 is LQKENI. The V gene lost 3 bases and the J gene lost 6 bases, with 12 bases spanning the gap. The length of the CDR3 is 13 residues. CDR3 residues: CASSPPYYSEQYF. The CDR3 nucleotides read TGTGCCAGCTCACCTCCGTATTACTCCGAGCAGTACTTC.

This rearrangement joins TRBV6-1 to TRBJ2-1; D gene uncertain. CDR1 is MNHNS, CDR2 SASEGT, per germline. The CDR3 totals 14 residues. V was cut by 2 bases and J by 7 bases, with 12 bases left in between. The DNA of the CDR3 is TGTGCCAGCAGTGAATCTCAGGAACCAAATGAGCAGTTCTTC. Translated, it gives CASSESQEPNEQFF.

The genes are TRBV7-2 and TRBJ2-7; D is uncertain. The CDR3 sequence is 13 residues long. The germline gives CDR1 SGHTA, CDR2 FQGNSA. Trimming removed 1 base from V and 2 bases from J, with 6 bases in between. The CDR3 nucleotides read TGTGCCAGCAGCTTAGAGAGGACCTACGAGCAGTACTTC. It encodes CASSLERTYEQYF. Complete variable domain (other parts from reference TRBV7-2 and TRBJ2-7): GAGVSQSPSNKVTEKGKDVELRCDPISGHTALYWYRQSLGQGLEFLIYFQGNSAPDKSGLPSDRFSAERTGGSVSTLTIQRTQQEDSAVYLCASSLERTYEQYFGPGTRLTVT.

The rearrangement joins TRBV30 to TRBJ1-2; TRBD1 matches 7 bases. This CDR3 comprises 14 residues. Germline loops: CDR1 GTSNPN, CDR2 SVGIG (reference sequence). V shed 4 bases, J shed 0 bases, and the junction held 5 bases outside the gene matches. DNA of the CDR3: TGTGCCTGGACCCGGGACAGCGCTAACTATGGCTACACCTTC. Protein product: CAWTRDSANYGYTF.

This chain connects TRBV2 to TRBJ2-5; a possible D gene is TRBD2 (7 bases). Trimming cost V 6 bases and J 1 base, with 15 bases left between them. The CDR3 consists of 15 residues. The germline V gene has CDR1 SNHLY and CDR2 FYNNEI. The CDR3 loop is CASRSAGAVQETQYF. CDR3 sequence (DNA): TGTGCCAGCAGGTCGGCGGGGGCGGTCCAAGAGACCCAGTACTTC.

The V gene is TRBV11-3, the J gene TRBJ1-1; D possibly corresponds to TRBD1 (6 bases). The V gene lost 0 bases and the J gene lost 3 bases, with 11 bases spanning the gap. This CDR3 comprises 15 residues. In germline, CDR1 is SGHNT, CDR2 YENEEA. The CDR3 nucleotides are TGTGCCAGCAGCTTAGAATGGGGGCTGGACACTGAAGCTTTCTTT. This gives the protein CASSLEWGLDTEAFF.

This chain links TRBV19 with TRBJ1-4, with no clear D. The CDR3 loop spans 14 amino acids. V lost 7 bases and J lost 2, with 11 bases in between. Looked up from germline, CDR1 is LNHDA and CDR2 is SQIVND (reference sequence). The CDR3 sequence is CASTEISTNEKLFF. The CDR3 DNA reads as TGTGCCAGTACCGAGATCTCCACTAATGAAAAACTGTTTTTT.

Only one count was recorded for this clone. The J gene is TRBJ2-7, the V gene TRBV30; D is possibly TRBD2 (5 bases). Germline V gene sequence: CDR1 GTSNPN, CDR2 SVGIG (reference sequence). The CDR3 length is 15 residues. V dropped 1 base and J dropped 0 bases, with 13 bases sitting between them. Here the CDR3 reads CAWSARTDVSYEQYF. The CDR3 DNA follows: TGTGCCTGGAGTGCCCGGACTGACGTCTCCTACGAGCAGTACTTC.

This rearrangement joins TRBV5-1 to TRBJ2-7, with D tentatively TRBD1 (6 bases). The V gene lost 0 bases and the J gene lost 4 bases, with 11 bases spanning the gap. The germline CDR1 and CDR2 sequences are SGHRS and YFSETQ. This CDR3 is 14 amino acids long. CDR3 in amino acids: CASSLDRVAYEQYF. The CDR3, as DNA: TGCGCCAGCAGCTTGGACAGGGTTGCTTACGAGCAGTACTTC.

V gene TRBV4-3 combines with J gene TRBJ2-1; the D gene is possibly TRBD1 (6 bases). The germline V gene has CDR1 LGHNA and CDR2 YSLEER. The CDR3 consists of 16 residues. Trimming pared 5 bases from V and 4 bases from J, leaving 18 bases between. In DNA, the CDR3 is TGCGCCAGCAGCGCCTTCGAGGGGGACCCTTACAATGAGCAGTTCTTC. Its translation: CASSAFEGDPYNEQFF.

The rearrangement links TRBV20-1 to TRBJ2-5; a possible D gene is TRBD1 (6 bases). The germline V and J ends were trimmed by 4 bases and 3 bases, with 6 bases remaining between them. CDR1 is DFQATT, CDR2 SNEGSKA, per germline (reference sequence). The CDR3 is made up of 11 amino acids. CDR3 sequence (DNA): TGCAGTGCTAACAGGGAAGAGACCCAGTACTTC. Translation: CSANREETQYF.

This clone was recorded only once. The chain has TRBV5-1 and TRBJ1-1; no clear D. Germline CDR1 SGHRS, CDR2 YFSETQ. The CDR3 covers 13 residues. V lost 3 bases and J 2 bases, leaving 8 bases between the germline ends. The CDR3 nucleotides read TGCGCCAGCAGCTCCAGCGATAACACTGAAGCTTTCTTT. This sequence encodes CASSSSDNTEAFF.

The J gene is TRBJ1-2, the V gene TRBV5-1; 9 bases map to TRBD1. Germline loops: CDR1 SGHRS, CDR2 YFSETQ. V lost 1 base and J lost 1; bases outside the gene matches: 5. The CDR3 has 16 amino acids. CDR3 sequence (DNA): TGCGCCAGCAGCTTGTTTGGGACAGGGCTTAACTATGGCTACACCTTC. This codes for CASSLFGTGLNYGYTF.

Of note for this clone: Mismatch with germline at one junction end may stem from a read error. Here the CDR3 DNA reads TGTGCCAGCAAGACCAGCCATTCTGTGGGGGAGGACTTC. Encoded protein: CASKTSHSVGEDF. The chain employs TRBV6-1 and TRBJ2-7, with D perhaps matching TRBD2 (6 bases). Germline-derived CDR1 and CDR2 are MNHNS and SASEGT. The CDR3 spans 13 residues.

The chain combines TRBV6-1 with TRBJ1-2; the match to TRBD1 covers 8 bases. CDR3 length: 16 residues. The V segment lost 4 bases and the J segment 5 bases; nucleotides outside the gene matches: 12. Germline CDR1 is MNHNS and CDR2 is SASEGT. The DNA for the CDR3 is TGTGCCAGCAGTGTCGACAGGGGTTTTCTTTCTTATGGCTACACCTTC. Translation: CASSVDRGFLSYGYTF.